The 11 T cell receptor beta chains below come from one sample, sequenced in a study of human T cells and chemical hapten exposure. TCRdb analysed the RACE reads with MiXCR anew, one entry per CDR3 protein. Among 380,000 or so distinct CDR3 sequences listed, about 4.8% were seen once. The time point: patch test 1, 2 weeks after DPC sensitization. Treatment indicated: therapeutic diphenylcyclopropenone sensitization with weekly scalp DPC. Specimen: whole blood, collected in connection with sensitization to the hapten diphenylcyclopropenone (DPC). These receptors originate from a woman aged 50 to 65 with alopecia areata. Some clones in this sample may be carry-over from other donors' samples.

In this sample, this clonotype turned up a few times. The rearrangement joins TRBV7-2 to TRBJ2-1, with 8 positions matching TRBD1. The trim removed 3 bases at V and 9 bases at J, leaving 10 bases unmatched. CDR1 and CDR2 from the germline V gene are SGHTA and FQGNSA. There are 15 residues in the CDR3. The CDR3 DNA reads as TGTGCCAGCAGCTTTCTGGACAGGGTAGGGGGTGAGCAGTTCTTC. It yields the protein CASSFLDRVGGEQFF.

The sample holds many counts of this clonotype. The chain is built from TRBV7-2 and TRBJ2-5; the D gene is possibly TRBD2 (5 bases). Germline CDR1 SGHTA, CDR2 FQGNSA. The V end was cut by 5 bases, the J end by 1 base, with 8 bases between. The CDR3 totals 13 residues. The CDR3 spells CASSVSGQETQYF. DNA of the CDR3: TGTGCCAGCAGCGTAAGCGGCCAAGAGACCCAGTACTTC. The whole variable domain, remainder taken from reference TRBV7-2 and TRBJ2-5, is GAGVSQSPSNKVTEKGKDVELRCDPISGHTALYWYRQSLGQGLEFLIYFQGNSAPDKSGLPSDRFSAERTGGSVSTLTIQRTQQEDSAVYLCASSVSGQETQYFGPGTRLLVL.

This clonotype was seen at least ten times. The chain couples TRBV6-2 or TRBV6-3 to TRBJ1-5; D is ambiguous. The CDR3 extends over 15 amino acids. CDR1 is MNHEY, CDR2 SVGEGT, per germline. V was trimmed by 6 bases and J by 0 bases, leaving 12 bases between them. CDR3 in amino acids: CASRFSGDSNQPQHF. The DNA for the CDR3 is TGTGCCAGCAGGTTTTCAGGAGATAGCAATCAGCCCCAGCATTTT.

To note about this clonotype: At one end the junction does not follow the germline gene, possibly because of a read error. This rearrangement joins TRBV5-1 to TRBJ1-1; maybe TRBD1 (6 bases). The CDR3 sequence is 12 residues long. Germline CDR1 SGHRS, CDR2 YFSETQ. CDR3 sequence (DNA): TGCGCCAACAGCCCGCAGGGGTTTGGAGCTTTCTTT. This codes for CANSPQGFGAFF.

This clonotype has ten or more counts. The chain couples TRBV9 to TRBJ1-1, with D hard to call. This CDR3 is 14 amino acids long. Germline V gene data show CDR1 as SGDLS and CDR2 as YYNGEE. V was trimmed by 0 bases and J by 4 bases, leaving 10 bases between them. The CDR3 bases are TGTGCCAGCAGCGTAGGGCTCTGGGGCACTGAAGCTTTCTTT. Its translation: CASSVGLWGTEAFF.

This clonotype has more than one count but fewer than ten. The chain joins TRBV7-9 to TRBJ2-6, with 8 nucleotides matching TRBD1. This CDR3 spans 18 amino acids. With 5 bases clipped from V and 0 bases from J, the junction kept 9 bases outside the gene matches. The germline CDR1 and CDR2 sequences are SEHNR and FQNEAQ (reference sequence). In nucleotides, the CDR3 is TGTGCCAGCAGCCCCGGTACAGGGGGTGACTCTGGGGCCAACGTCCTGACTTTC. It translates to CASSPGTGGDSGANVLTF.

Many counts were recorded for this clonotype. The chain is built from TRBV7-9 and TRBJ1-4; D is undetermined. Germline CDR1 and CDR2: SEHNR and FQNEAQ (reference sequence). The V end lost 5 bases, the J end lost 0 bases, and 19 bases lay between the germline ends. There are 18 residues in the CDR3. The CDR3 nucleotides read TGTGCCAGCAGCCGAGGACCCGAATCGACCTCAACTAATGAAAAACTGTTTTTT. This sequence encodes CASSRGPESTSTNEKLFF.

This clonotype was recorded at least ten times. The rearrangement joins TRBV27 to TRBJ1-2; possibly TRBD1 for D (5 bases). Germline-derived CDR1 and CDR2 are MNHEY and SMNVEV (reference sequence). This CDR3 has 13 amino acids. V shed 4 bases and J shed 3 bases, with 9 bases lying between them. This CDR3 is CASSSEGYYGYTF. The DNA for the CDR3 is TGTGCCAGCAGTTCAGAGGGGTACTATGGCTACACCTTC.

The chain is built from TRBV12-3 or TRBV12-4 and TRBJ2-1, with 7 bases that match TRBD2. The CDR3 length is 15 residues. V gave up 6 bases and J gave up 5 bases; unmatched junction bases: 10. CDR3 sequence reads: CASSHTSALHNEQFF. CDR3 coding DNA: TGTGCCAGCAGCCATACTAGCGCGCTCCACAATGAGCAGTTCTTC.

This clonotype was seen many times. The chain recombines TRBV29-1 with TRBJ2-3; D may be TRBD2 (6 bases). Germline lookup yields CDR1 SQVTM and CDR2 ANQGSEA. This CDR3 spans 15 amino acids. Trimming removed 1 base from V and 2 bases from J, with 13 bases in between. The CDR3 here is CSVEVRERATDTQYF. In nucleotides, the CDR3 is TGCAGCGTTGAAGTAAGGGAGCGGGCCACAGATACGCAGTATTTT.

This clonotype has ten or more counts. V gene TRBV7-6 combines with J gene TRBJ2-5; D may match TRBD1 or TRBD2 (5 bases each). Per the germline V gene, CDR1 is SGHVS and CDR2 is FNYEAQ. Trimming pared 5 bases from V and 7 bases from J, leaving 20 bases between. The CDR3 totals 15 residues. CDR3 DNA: TGTGCCAGCAGCCCGCCGGGACCACCGGCGGGGACCCAGTACTTC. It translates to CASSPPGPPAGTQYF.